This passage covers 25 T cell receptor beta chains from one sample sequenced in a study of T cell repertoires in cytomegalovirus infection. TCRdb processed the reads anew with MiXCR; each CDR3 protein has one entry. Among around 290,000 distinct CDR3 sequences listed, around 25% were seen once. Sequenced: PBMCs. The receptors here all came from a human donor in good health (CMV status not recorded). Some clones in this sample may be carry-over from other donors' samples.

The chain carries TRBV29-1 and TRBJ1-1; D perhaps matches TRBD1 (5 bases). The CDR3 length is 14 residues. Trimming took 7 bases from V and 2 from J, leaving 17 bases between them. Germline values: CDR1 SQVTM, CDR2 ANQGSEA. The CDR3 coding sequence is TGCAGCGGCAAAAGGGGCACCGCTAACACTGAAGCTTTCTTT. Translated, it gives CSGKRGTANTEAFF.

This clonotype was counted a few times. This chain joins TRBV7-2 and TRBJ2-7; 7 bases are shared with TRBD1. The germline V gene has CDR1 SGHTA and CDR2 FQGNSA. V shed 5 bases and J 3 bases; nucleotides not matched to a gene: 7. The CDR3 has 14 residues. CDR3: CASSRYRDSYEQYF. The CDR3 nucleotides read TGTGCCAGCAGCAGATACCGGGACAGCTACGAGCAGTACTTC.

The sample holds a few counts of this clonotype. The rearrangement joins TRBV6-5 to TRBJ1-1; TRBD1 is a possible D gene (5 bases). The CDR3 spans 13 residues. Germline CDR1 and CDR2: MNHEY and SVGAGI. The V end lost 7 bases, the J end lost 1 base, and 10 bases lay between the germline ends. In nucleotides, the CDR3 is TGTGCCAGCACGGGGCAGGGGAACACTGAAGCTTTCTTT. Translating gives CASTGQGNTEAFF.

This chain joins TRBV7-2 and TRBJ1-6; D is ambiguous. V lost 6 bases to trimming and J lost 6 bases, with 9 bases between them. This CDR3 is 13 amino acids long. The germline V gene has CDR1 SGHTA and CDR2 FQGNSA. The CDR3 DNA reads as TGTGCCAGCAGGACGGCCCTTAATTCACCCCTCCACTTT. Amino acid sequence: CASRTALNSPLHF.

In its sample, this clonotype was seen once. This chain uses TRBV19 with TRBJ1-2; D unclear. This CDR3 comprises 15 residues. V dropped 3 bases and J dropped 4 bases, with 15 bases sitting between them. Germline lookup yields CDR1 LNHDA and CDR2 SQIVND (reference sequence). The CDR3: CASSILKLDGYGYTF. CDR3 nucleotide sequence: TGTGCCAGTAGTATCCTGAAATTGGACGGCTATGGCTACACCTTC.

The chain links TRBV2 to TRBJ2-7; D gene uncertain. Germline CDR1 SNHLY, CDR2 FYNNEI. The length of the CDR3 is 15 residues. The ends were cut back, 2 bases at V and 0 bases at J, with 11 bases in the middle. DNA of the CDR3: TGTGCCAGCAGTGAAACTTACTATAGCTCCTACGAGCAGTACTTC. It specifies CASSETYYSSYEQYF.

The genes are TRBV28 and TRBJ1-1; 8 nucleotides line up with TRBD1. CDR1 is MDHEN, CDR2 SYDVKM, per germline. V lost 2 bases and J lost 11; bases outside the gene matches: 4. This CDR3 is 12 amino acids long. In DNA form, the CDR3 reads TGTGCCAGCAGTTTACCGGGACAGGTCGCTTTCTTT. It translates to CASSLPGQVAFF.

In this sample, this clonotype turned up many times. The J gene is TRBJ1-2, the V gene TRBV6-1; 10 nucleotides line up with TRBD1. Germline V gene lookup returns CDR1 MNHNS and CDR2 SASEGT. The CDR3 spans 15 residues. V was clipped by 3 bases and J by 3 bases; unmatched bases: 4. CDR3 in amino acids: CASSDPDRGHYGYTF. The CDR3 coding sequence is TGTGCCAGCAGTGATCCAGACAGGGGGCACTATGGCTACACCTTC.

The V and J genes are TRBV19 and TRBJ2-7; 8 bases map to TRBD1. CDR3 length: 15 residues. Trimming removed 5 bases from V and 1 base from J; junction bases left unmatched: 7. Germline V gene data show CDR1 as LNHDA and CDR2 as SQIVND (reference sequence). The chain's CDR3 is CASSQGAVRSYEQYF. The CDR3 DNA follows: TGTGCCAGTAGTCAGGGGGCGGTTCGGTCCTACGAGCAGTACTTC.

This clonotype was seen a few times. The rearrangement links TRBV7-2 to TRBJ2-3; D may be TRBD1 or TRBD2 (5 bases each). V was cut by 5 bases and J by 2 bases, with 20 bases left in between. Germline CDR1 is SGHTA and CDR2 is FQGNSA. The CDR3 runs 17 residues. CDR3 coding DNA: TGTGCCAGCAGCCGGGGCAGGTCGTCCCAACACACAGATACGCAGTATTTT. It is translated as CASSRGRSSQHTDTQYF.

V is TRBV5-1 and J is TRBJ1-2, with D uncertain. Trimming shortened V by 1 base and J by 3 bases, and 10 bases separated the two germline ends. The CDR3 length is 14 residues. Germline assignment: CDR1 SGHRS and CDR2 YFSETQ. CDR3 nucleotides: TGCGCCAGCAGCTTGAATACAGACTACTATGGCTACACCTTC. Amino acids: CASSLNTDYYGYTF.

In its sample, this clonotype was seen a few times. Here the CDR3 DNA reads TGCGCCAGCAGCTTGGCAGGGATCGGCTACGAGCAGTACTTC. It yields the protein CASSLAGIGYEQYF. The chain carries TRBV5-1 and TRBJ2-7; a weak D match, TRBD1 (5 bases). Germline lookup yields CDR1 SGHRS and CDR2 YFSETQ. The CDR3 runs 14 residues. Between the trimmed V and J ends, which lost 0 bases and 3 bases, there was a span of 10 bases. Variable domain in full (rest from reference TRBV5-1 and TRBJ2-7): KAGVTQTPRYLIKTRGQQVTLSCSPISGHRSVSWYQQTPGQGLQFLFEYFSETQRNKGNFPGRFSGRQFSNSRSEMNVSTLELGDSALYLCASSLAGIGYEQYFGPGTRLTVT.

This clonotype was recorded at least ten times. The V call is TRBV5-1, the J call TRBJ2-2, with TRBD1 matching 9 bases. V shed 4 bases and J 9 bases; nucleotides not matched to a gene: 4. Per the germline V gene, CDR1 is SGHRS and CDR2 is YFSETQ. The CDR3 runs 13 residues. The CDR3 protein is CASSMDRGRELFF. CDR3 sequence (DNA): TGCGCCAGCAGCATGGACAGGGGTCGGGAGCTGTTTTTT.

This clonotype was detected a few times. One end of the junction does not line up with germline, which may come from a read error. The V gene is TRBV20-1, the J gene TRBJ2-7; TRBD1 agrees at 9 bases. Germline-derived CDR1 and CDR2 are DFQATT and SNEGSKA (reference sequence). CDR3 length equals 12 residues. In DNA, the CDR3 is TGCAGTGCTAGACCCCCGGGACAGGGTCTCACCTTC. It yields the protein CSARPPGQGLTF.

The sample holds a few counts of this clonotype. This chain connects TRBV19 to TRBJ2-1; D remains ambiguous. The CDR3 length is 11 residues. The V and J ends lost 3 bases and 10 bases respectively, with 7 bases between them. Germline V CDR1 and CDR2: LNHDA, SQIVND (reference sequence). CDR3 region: CASSIVGEQFF. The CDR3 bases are TGTGCCAGTAGTATTGTCGGGGAGCAGTTCTTC.

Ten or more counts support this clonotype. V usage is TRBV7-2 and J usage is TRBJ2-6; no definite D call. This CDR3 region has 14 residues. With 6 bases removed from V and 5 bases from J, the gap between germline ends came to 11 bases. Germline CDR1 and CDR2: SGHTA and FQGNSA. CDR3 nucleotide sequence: TGTGCCAGCAGTTCAGGAAACAGGGCCAACGTCCTGACTTTC. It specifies CASSSGNRANVLTF.

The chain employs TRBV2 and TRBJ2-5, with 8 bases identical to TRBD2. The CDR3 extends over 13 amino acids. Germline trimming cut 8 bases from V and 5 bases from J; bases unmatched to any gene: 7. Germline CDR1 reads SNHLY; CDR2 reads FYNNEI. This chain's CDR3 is CASASAGEETQYF. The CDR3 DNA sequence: TGTGCCAGCGCCTCAGCGGGGGAGGAGACCCAGTACTTC.

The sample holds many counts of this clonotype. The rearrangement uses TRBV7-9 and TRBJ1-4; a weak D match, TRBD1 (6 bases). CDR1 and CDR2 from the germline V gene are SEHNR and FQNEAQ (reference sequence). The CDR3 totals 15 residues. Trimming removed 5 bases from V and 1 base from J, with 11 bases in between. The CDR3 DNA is TGTGCCAGCAGCCCAGGGGAGCAAACTAATGAAAAACTGTTTTTT. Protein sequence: CASSPGEQTNEKLFF.

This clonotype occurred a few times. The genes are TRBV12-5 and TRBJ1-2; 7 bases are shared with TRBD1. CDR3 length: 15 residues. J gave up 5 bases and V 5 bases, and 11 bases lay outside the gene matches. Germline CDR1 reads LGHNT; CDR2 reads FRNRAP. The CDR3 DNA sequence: TGTGCTAGTGGTCCACCTACAGGGGTTTGGTATGGCTACACCTTC. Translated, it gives CASGPPTGVWYGYTF.

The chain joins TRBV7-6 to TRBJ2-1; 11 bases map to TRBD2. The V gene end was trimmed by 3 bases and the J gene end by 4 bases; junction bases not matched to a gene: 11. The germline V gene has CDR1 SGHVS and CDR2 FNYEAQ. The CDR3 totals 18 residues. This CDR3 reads CASSFLSGREGLYNEQFF. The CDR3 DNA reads TGTGCCAGCAGCTTTCTTAGCGGGAGGGAGGGTCTATACAATGAGCAGTTCTTC. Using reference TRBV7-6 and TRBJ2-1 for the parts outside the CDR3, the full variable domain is GAGVSQSPRYKVTKRGQDVALRCDPISGHVSLYWYRQALGQGPEFLTYFNYEAQQDKSGLPNDRFSAERPEGSISTLTIQRTEQRDSAMYRCASSFLSGREGLYNEQFFGPGTRLTVL.

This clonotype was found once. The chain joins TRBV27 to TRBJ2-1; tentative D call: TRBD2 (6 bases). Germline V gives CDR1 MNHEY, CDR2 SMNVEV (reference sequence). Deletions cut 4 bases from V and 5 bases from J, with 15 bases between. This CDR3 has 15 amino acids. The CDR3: CASSSGTGGHNEQFF. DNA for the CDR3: TGTGCCAGCAGTTCCGGGACCGGGGGACACAATGAGCAGTTCTTC.

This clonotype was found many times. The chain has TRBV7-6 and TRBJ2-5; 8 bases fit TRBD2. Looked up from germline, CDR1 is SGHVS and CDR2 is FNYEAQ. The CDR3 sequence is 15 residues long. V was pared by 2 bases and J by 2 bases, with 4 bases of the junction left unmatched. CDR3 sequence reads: CASSLFSGTQETQYF. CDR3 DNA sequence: TGTGCCAGCAGCTTATTTAGCGGGACACAAGAGACCCAGTACTTC. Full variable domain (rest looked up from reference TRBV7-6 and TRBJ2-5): GAGVSQSPRYKVTKRGQDVALRCDPISGHVSLYWYRQALGQGPEFLTYFNYEAQQDKSGLPNDRFSAERPEGSISTLTIQRTEQRDSAMYRCASSLFSGTQETQYFGPGTRLLVL.

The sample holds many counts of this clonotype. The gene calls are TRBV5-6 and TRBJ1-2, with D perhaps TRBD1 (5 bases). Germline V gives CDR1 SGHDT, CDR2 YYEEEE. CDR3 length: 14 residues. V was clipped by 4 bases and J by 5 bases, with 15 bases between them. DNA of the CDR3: TGTGCCAGCAGCCCCCCGGGACGGAGTTATGGCTACACCTTC. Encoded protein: CASSPPGRSYGYTF.

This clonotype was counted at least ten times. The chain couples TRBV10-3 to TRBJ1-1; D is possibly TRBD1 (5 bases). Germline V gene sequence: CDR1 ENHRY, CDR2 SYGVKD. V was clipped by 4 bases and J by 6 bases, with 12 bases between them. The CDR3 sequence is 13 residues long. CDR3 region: CAISVQAGAEAFF. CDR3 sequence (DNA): TGTGCCATCAGTGTACAGGCTGGTGCTGAAGCTTTCTTT.

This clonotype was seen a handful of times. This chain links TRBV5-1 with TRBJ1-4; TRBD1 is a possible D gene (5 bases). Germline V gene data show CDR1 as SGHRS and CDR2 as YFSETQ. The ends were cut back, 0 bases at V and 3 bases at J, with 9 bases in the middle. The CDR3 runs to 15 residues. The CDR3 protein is CASSLGTYANEKLFF. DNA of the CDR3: TGCGCCAGCAGCTTGGGGACATATGCTAATGAAAAACTGTTTTTT.